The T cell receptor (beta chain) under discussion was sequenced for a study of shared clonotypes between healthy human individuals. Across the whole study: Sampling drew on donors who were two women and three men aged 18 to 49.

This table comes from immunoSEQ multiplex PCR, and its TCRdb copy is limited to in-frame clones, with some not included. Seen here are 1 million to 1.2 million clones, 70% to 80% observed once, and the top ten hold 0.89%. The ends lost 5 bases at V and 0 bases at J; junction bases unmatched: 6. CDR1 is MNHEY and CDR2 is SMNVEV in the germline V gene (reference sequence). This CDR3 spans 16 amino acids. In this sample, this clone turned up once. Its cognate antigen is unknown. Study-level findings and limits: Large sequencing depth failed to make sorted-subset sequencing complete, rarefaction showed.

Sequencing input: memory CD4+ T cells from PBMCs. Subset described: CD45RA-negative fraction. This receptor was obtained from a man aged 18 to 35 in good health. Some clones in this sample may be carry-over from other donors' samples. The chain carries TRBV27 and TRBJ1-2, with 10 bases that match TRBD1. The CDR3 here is CASSRTGGFSNYGYTF. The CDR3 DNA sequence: TGTGCCAGCAGTCGGACAGGGGGATTTTCTAACTATGGCTACACCTTC.